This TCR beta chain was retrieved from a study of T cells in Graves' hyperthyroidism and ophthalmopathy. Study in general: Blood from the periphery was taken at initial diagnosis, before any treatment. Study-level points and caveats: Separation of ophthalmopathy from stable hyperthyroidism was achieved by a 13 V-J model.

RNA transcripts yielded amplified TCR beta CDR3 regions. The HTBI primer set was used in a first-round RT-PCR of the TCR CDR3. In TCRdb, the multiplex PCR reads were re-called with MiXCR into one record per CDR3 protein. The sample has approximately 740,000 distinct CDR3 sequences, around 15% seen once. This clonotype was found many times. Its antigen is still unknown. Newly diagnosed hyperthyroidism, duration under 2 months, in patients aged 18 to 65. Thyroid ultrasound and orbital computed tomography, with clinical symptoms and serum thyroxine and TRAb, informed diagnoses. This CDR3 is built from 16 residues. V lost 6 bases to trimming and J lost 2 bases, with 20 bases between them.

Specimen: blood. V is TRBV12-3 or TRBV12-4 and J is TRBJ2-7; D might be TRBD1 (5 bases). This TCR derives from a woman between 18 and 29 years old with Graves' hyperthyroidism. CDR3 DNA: TGTGCCAGCAGCCTAGGGGCAGGGATGGGGACCTACGAGCAGTACTTC. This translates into CASSLGAGMGTYEQYF.